This entry concerns a single TCR beta chain. This sample was taken from a study of shared clonotypes between healthy human individuals. It was on ten immunoSEQ deep assay plates that unsorted PBMC DNA was sequenced. The method was immunoSEQ multiplex PCR; TCRdb's version includes in-frame clones alone and lacks a portion of them. The sample lists roughly 500,000 clones; more than 75% were seen once. The CDR3 sequence is 18 residues long. Losses at the gene ends were 5 bases for V and 0 bases for J; bases not matched to a gene: 14. Germline V gene lookup returns CDR1 MDHEN and CDR2 SYDVKM. The chain carries TRBV28 and TRBJ2-3; 7 nucleotides line up with TRBD2. The source is a woman aged 40-49 years in good health. Some clones in this sample may be carry-over from other donors' samples. Source material: PBMCs. This CDR3 reads CASSLFGFGEGSTDTQYF. The CDR3 DNA is TGTGCCAGCAGTCTTTTCGGGTTTGGGGAGGGGAGCACAGATACGCAGTATTTT.